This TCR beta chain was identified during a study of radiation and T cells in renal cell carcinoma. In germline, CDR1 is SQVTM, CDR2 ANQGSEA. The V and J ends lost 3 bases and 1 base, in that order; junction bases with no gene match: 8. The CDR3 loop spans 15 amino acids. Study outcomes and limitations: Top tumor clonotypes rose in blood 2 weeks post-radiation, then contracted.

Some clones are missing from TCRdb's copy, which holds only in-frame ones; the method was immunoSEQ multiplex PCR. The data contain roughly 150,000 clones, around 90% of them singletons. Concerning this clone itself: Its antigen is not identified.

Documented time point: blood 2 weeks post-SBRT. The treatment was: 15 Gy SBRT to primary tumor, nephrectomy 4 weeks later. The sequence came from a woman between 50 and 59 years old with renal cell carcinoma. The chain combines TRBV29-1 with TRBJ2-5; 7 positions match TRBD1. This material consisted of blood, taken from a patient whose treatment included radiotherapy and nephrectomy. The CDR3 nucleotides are TGCAGCGTTGAGAGGGACAGAGACTCCCAAGAGACCCAGTACTTC. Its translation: CSVERDRDSQETQYF.